The T cell receptor beta chain described here comes from a study of T cell changes during pregnancy in multiple sclerosis. V trimming: 3 bases; J trimming: 6 bases; junction bases outside the gene matches: 13. The CDR3 is 16 residues long. From germline, CDR1 is SQVTM and CDR2 ANQGSEA. Repertoires were generated with immunoSEQ multiplex PCR, while TCRdb's copy carries only in-frame clones and drops some. Here the sample spans over 60,000 clones, about nine tenths being singletons. This sequence originates from a female donor in good health, enrolled as a control in a pregnancy study. This sequence joins TRBV29-1 and TRBJ2-5; TRBD2 matches 10 bases. The sequencing here drew on peripheral blood, taken in the third trimester of pregnancy. The CDR3 bases are TGCAGCGTTGATTTCTTCAGCGGGAGGGCGGAGAAGACCCAGTACTTC. Translated: CSVDFFSGRAEKTQYF.